This T cell receptor beta chain was sequenced in a study of response to subunit inactivated influenza vaccine. CDR1 is MDHEN and CDR2 is SYDVKM in the germline V gene. With V trimmed by 6 bases and J by 1 base, 6 bases remained unmatched. This CDR3 region has 18 residues. A single record per CDR3 protein comes from TCRdb applying MiXCR to the RT-PCR reads. This sample has roughly 500,000 distinct CDR3 sequences, with under 25% found just once. The same data also went into a second study, on T cells expressing NK-cell markers. Per that paper: Production of TCR beta cDNA relied on 5'RACE template switching with UMIs. Most of the eight sequenced donors were HCMV-seropositive; one was seronegative. Sorting of alpha-beta TCR T cells alone was achieved in several experiments with an anti-gamma-delta TCR antibody. These same clonotypes (in several donors) also led the CD3+CD56-NKG2C+ fraction.

This chain connects TRBV28 to TRBJ2-1; 16 nucleotides align to TRBD2. This sample comprised CD4+ T cells sorted from PBMCs, obtained 11 to 12 days after vaccination. This TCR was recovered from a man aged 45 to 65 who received an inactivated influenza vaccine. CDR3 DNA: TGTGCCAGCAGCTCGGGACTAGCGGGAGGGAAGTCCTACAATGAGCAGTTCTTC. As protein: CASSSGLAGGKSYNEQFF. Together with reference TRBV28 and TRBJ2-1, the CDR3 gives the full variable domain: DVKVTQSSRYLVKRTGEKVFLECVQDMDHENMFWYRQDPGLGLRLIYFSYDVKMKEKGDIPEGYSVSREKKERFSLILESASTNQTSMYLCASSSGLAGGKSYNEQFFGPGTRLTVL.